Reported below is one T cell receptor beta chain. This record comes from a study of PD-L1 blockade in urothelial cancer. Overall study context: Of roughly 31 patients, around 25 were males with bladder-origin urothelial cancer.

Measured with immunoSEQ multiplex PCR; TCRdb has only the in-frame clones, and not every one. The sample carries about 24,000 clones, 70% to 90% recorded once. The germline V and J ends were trimmed by 0 bases and 1 base, with 7 bases remaining between them. Germline V gene data show CDR1 as KGHSH and CDR2 as LQKENI. The CDR3 spans 16 residues. The clonotype originates from a man aged 45 to 65 with urothelial cancer. The chain carries TRBV18 and TRBJ2-6; D not resolved. Sample: PBMCs, taken around atezolizumab (anti-PD-L1) treatment. CDR3 protein: CASSPPQASGANVLTF. CDR3 sequence (DNA): TGTGCCAGCTCACCACCGCAGGCGTCTGGGGCCAACGTCCTGACTTTC.